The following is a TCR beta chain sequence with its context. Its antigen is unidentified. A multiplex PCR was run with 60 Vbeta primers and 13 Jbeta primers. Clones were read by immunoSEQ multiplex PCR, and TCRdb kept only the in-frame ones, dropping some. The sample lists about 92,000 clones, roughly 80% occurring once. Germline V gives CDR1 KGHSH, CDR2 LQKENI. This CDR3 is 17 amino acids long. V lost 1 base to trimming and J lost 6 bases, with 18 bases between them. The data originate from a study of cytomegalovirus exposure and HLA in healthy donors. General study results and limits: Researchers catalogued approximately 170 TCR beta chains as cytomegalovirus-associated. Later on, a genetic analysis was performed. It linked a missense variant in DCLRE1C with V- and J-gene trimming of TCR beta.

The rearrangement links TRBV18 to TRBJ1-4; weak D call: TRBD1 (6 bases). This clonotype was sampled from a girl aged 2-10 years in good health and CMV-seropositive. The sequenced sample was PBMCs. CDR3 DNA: TGTGCCAGCTCACCACGATCTACAGGGCTAGGTGATGAAAAACTGTTTTTT. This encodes CASSPRSTGLGDEKLFF.